The clone carrying this TCR beta chain showed up just a few times. This CDR3 has 13 residues. Trimming cost V 6 bases and J 7 bases, with 15 bases left between them. Germline CDR1 reads MNHEY; CDR2 reads SVGAGI. The data belong to a study of blood T cell repertoires in COVID-19. At the level of the study: Spain, Italy and the United States supplied samples that represented acute and convalescent COVID-19. Sources were T cells, B-cell-depleted T cells, or PBMCs; the material itself was cDNA or gDNA.

In the authors' workflow: Reference gene primer amplification gave nucleated cell count estimates. Clones were read by immunoSEQ multiplex PCR, and TCRdb kept only the in-frame ones, dropping some. That table gives V, J and clone size, and the DNA gave D and trimming. The data hold 90,000 or so clones, with 85% to 90% observed a single time. The clonotype was recovered from a man aged 55 to 70 with acute or convalescent COVID-19. The chain joins TRBV6-5 to TRBJ1-1; perhaps TRBD1 as D (5 bases). The sample consisted of peripheral blood. CDR3 in DNA: TGTGCCAGCAGGCAGGGCCAGCTTCTTGAAGCTTTCTTT. Its protein product is CASRQGQLLEAFF.